The next 4 T cell receptor beta chains were all read from a single sample in a study of shared clonotypes between healthy human individuals. Clones were read by immunoSEQ multiplex PCR, and TCRdb kept only the in-frame ones, dropping some. This table holds 550,000 to 600,000 clones, around 78% found once. Sequenced: PBMCs. These receptors came from a woman in her thirties or forties in good health. Some clones in this sample may be carry-over from other donors' samples.

The chain employs TRBV6-5 and TRBJ1-2; D may be TRBD1 (6 bases). The CDR3 covers 13 residues. V was trimmed by 7 bases and J by 9 bases, leaving 18 bases between them. CDR1 and CDR2 (germline): MNHEY, SVGAGI. The CDR3 nucleotides read TGTGCCAGCATCGGGACACTGGGTGGAAGCTACACCTTC. It translates to CASIGTLGGSYTF.

The CDR3 protein is CASSLVSQTQYF. DNA for the CDR3: TGTGCCAGCAGCTTAGTGAGTCAAACGCAGTATTTT. This rearrangement joins TRBV7-8 to TRBJ2-3; D not resolved. Germline assignment: CDR1 SGHVS and CDR2 FQNEAQ. The CDR3 has 12 amino acids. V lost 1 base, J lost 9 bases, and 8 bases lay in between. Full variable domain (rest looked up from reference TRBV7-8 and TRBJ2-3): GAGVSQSPRYKVAKRGQDVALRCDPISGHVSLFWYQQALGQGPEFLTYFQNEAQLDKSGLPSDRFFAERPEGSVSTLKIQRTQQEDSAVYLCASSLVSQTQYFGPGTRLTVL.

The chain uses TRBV5-1 and TRBJ1-5; possibly TRBD1 for D (5 bases). Trimming stripped 4 bases from V and 5 bases from J, with 10 bases between. Germline values: CDR1 SGHRS, CDR2 YFSETQ. This CDR3 comprises 13 residues. The CDR3 region has the DNA TGCGCCAGCAGCCTCCAAGGGGATCAGCCCCAGCATTTT. This translates into CASSLQGDQPQHF.

This clone appeared a few times. The rearrangement links TRBV29-1 to TRBJ2-1; D ambiguous. V lost 4 bases and J 9 bases, leaving 10 bases between the germline ends. The CDR3 is 11 residues long. From germline, CDR1 is SQVTM and CDR2 ANQGSEA. The CDR3 DNA sequence: TGCAGCGTTGCGGGTGGTGGTGAGCAGTTCTTC. It yields the protein CSVAGGGEQFF.